This TCR beta chain was identified during a study of CD8 T cells in ankylosing spondylitis. In TCRdb, the 5' RACE reads were re-called with MiXCR into one record per CDR3 protein. The data show 100,000 to 150,000 distinct CDR3 sequences, roughly 8.8% seen once. Study outcomes and limitations: According to the report, clones linked to the disease were significantly enriched in matched synovial fluid samples taken from ankylosing spondylitis patients. Earlier reports found some motif variants in synovial fluid and blood in reactive arthritis. Disease-associated clones were CD8+ and fairly uncommon in peripheral blood.

J lost 1 base, V lost 8 bases, and 1 base had no gene match. Germline loops: CDR1 SGHTA, CDR2 FQGNSA. This CDR3 is built from 14 residues. This clonotype came up many times. The antigen is unknown. V usage is TRBV7-2 and J usage is TRBJ2-3, with TRBD1 identical over 12 bases. This clonotype originated in a male donor with ankylosing spondylitis or in good health (not recorded which). Sequenced sample: blood, either unsorted or a sorted T cell fraction (not recorded which). DNA for the CDR3: TGTGCCAGCGGGGACAGGGGGCGCACAGATACGCAGTATTTT. Its translation is CASGDRGRTDTQYF.